This T cell receptor (beta chain) emerged from a study of CD8 T cells in Susac syndrome. Study results and limitations: Regarding the TCR sequencing and HLA analysis, the study admitted that a relatively small number of individuals were involved.

From blood CD8+ and CD4+ T cells, the TCR beta chain was sequenced. Negative isolation yielded the CD8+ and CD4+ T cells, while FACS enriched the TEMRA cells. Trimming stripped 5 bases from V and 2 bases from J, with 15 bases between. The CDR3 consists of 15 residues. Germline lookup yields CDR1 SGHTA and CDR2 FQGNSA. As concerns this clonotype: Its antigen remains unknown.

RNA amounts of about 0.5 to 1 ug underwent reverse transcription with random hexamers. Amplification of TCR beta CDR3 was carried out by immunoSEQ multiplex PCR, which covered 54 Vbeta and 13 Jbeta segments. TCRdb itself ran the immunoSEQ multiplex PCR reads through MiXCR, one entry per CDR3 protein. The repertoire holds 250,000 or so distinct CDR3 sequences, with around 95% as singletons. This TCR came from a human donor with multiple sclerosis. V gene TRBV7-2 combines with J gene TRBJ2-5; D might be TRBD1 (6 bases). The specimen was CD4+ T cells from PBMCs. The CDR3 region has the DNA TGTGCCAGCAGCCGCTCACGGACAGAACAAGAGACCCAGTACTTC. Translating it yields CASSRSRTEQETQYF.